The clone carrying this T cell receptor beta chain was recorded once. The data belong to a study of immune characterization of retroperitoneal liposarcoma. MiXCR, applied by TCRdb to the PCR reads, yields one record per CDR3 protein. The table includes roughly 12,000 distinct CDR3 sequences, roughly a quarter detected once. The CDR3 is 17 residues long. Trimming removed 5 bases from V and 5 bases from J; junction bases left unmatched: 8. V usage is TRBV12-3 or TRBV12-4 and J usage is TRBJ2-3, with TRBD2 matching 15 bases. The receptor was isolated from a female donor with retroperitoneal liposarcoma. Source material: tumor tissue. CDR3: CASSVGLAGGGGDTQYF. The CDR3 DNA follows: TGTGCCAGCAGTGTTGGACTAGCGGGGGGGGGTGGAGATACGCAGTATTTT.